Following are 26 T cell receptor beta chains from one sample sequenced in a study of T cells in Graves' hyperthyroidism and ophthalmopathy. Using RNA transcripts as the source, TCR beta CDR3 regions were amplified. The HTBI set primed first-round TCR CDR3 RT-PCR. One entry per CDR3 protein, called by TCRdb with MiXCR from the multiplex PCR reads. The sample has around 440,000 distinct CDR3 sequences, approximately 14% seen once. Sequenced sample: blood. The receptors stem from a woman under 30 with Graves' hyperthyroidism.

This clonotype was detected ten times or more. The chain uses TRBV12-3 or TRBV12-4 and TRBJ1-5, with unresolved D. V lost 5 bases and J lost 5, with 13 bases in between. The CDR3 contains 14 residues. For the CDR3, the DNA is TGTGCCAGCAGTCCTTCCTGGGTCGATCAGCCCCAGCATTTT. Translation: CASSPSWVDQPQHF.

The chain carries TRBV24-1 and TRBJ2-3; 8 nucleotides line up with TRBD2. Germline CDR1 and CDR2: KGHDR and SFDVKD. The CDR3 is 14 amino acids. Trimming cost V 3 bases and J 4 bases; bases outside gene matches: 2. The CDR3 DNA is TGTGCCACCAGTGATCGACTAGCGCCAGATACGCAGTATTTT. The encoded protein is CATSDRLAPDTQYF.

The sample holds one count of this clonotype. The chain uses TRBV4-1 and TRBJ2-1, with 12 nucleotides matching TRBD2. Germline V lookup: CDR1 MGHRA, CDR2 YSYEKL. The CDR3 sequence is 14 residues long. V shed 3 bases and J 8 bases; nucleotides not matched to a gene: 2. The CDR3 loop reads CASSQTSGGYEQFF. DNA for the CDR3: TGCGCCAGCAGCCAGACTAGCGGGGGCTATGAGCAGTTCTTC.

This clonotype was recorded many times. The chain is built from TRBV20-1 and TRBJ2-1; the D gene is possibly TRBD1 (5 bases). This CDR3 spans 13 amino acids. The ends were cut back, 6 bases at V and 4 bases at J, with 13 bases in the middle. Germline assignment: CDR1 DFQATT and CDR2 SNEGSKA (reference sequence). The CDR3 DNA reads as TGCAGTGCACCCAGGGAAGGGTACAATGAGCAGTTCTTC. As protein: CSAPREGYNEQFF.

This clonotype was seen a handful of times. Mismatch with germline at one junction end may stem from a read error. The V gene is TRBV7-3, the J gene TRBJ2-3, with TRBD2 matching 8 bases. This CDR3 is 14 amino acids long. The germline CDR1 and CDR2 sequences are SGHTA and FQGTGA. The CDR3: CAGSFGGGRDTQYF. The DNA for the CDR3 is TGTGCCGGCAGCTTCGGGGGGGGGCGTGATACGCAGTATTTT.

This clonotype was counted once. V usage is TRBV11-2 and J usage is TRBJ2-1, with 9 bases identical to TRBD2. J was trimmed by 9 bases and V by 2 bases; bases with no gene match: 11. This CDR3 contains 16 residues. Germline V CDR1 and CDR2: SGHAT, FQNNGV. DNA of the CDR3: TGTGCCAGCAGCTTACTGAGGTTAGCGGGAGAGCGTGAGCAGTTCTTC. This gives the protein CASSLLRLAGEREQFF.

In this sample, this clonotype turned up many times. The genes are TRBV6-2 or TRBV6-3 and TRBJ1-5, with 10 positions matching TRBD1. The CDR3 sequence is 16 residues long. V shed 4 bases, J shed 2 bases, and the junction held 5 bases outside the gene matches. Germline lookup yields CDR1 MNHEY and CDR2 SVGEGT. The DNA for the CDR3 is TGTGCCAGCAGTTCCGGACAGGGGGTTGGCAATCAGCCCCAGCATTTT. It codes for CASSSGQGVGNQPQHF.

V gene TRBV15 combines with J gene TRBJ2-5; 8 bases map to TRBD2. The length of the CDR3 is 14 residues. The trim removed 8 bases at V and 5 bases at J, leaving 10 bases unmatched. Germline V gene data show CDR1 as LNHNV and CDR2 as YYDKDF (reference sequence). CDR3 in DNA: TGTGCCACCGCGCCCGGGCGCGGGGGGGAGACCCAGTACTTC. Encoded protein: CATAPGRGGETQYF.

This clonotype was recorded many times. J is TRBJ2-5 and V is TRBV11-3; weak D call: TRBD2 (6 bases). V was shortened by 2 bases and J by 5 bases, with 15 bases between the two germline ends. The germline gives CDR1 SGHNT, CDR2 YENEEA. The CDR3 contains 15 residues. CDR3 sequence (DNA): TGTGCCAGCAGCTTAATCGGAGGGGTGGTTGAGACCCAGTACTTC. Amino acid sequence: CASSLIGGVVETQYF.

Only a few counts were recorded for this clonotype. The chain joins TRBV30 to TRBJ2-2; D not resolved. Trimming shortened V by 8 bases and J by 4 bases, and 11 bases separated the two germline ends. This CDR3 comprises 12 residues. Per the germline V gene, CDR1 is GTSNPN and CDR2 is SVGIG (reference sequence). This CDR3 is CARTSGTGELFF. The CDR3 DNA sequence: TGTGCCCGAACCTCGGGCACCGGGGAGCTGTTTTTT.

This clonotype occurred many times. The rearrangement uses TRBV11-3 and TRBJ2-1; a possible D gene is TRBD2 (5 bases). Per germline, CDR1 SGHNT and CDR2 YENEEA. The CDR3 has 15 residues. Deletions cut 5 bases from V and 2 bases from J, with 13 bases between. The CDR3 DNA follows: TGTGCCAGCAGCCCGAGGGCGGAGACCTACAATGAGCAGTTCTTC. It codes for CASSPRAETYNEQFF.

Turning to this clonotype: A much larger clone differs from this one at a single base, so this may be a read error. The chain has TRBV27 and TRBJ1-6; 7 positions match TRBD1. Germline CDR1 reads MNHEY; CDR2 reads SMNVEV (reference sequence). There are 18 residues in the CDR3. CDR3 residues: CASMVNGQVGSYNSPLRF. CDR3 coding DNA: TGTGCCAGCATGGTCAACGGACAGGTTGGCTCCTATAATTCACCCCTCCGCTTT.

Ten or more counts support this clonotype. The V gene is TRBV18, the J gene TRBJ2-5; D is unresolved. Trimming cost V 1 base and J 2 bases, with 5 bases left between them. The CDR3 contains 13 residues. Germline CDR1 KGHSH, CDR2 LQKENI. CDR3 residues: CASSPRVQETQYF. As DNA, the CDR3 is TGTGCCAGCTCACCACGGGTGCAAGAGACCCAGTACTTC. Supplemented by reference TRBV18 and TRBJ2-5, the full variable domain reads NAGVMQNPRHLVRRRGQEARLRCSPMKGHSHVYWYRQLPEEGLKFMVYLQKENIIDESGMPKERFSAEFPKEGPSILRIQQVVRGDSAAYFCASSPRVQETQYFGPGTRLLVL.

CDR3 nucleotide sequence: TGTGCCAGCAGCACCGGATTTGGAGGGGGGCACAATGAGCAGTTCTTC. Amino acids: CASSTGFGGGHNEQFF. The rearrangement uses TRBV9 and TRBJ2-1; D is perhaps TRBD1 or TRBD2 (6 bases each). The CDR3 runs 16 residues. Germline loops: CDR1 SGDLS, CDR2 YYNGEE. Trimming shortened V by 4 bases and J by 5 bases, and 19 bases separated the two germline ends.

This clonotype was counted ten times or more. The chain couples TRBV6-1 to TRBJ2-7; D is unclear. The CDR3 extends over 15 amino acids. V was trimmed by 5 bases and J by 2 bases, leaving 16 bases between them. Germline CDR1 is MNHNS and CDR2 is SASEGT. This chain's CDR3 is CASSLSPLAPYEQYF. The CDR3 nucleotides read TGTGCCAGCAGTCTTTCCCCCCTTGCTCCCTACGAGCAGTACTTC.

This clonotype was detected ten times or more. The rearrangement uses TRBV4-2 and TRBJ2-3; 10 bases map to TRBD2. V trimming: 5 bases; J trimming: 5 bases; junction bases outside the gene matches: 10. Germline CDR1 is LGHNA and CDR2 is YNFKEQ. The CDR3 runs to 16 residues. The CDR3 DNA reads TGTGCCAGCAGCGGCATTAGCGGGGGGACCCAAGATACGCAGTATTTT. Protein product: CASSGISGGTQDTQYF.

V usage is TRBV20-1 and J usage is TRBJ1-3; D unresolved. V was cut by 5 bases and J by 0 bases, with 8 bases left in between. The CDR3 extends over 13 amino acids. CDR1 and CDR2 from the germline V gene are DFQATT and SNEGSKA (reference sequence). CDR3 in amino acids: CSALTSSGNTIYF. The CDR3 DNA reads TGCAGTGCTCTTACTAGCTCTGGAAACACCATATATTTT.

This clonotype was detected a few times. The chain couples TRBV5-5 to TRBJ2-7; TRBD2 aligns across 13 bases. V was pared by 4 bases and J by 7 bases, with 20 bases of the junction left unmatched. Germline V lookup: CDR1 SGHKS, CDR2 YYEKEE (reference sequence). The CDR3 is 19 amino acids. The DNA for the CDR3 is TGTGCCAGCAGCCGAGAGGGACTGGGGACTAGCGGGGCCCCTAGGGAGCAGTACTTC. Translated, it gives CASSREGLGTSGAPREQYF.

The chain employs TRBV7-2 and TRBJ1-3; D not certain. CDR1 is SGHTA and CDR2 is FQGNSA in the germline V gene. The germline V and J ends were trimmed by 1 base and 0 bases, with 13 bases remaining between them. This CDR3 is 17 amino acids long. The CDR3 nucleotides are TGTGCCAGCAGCTTAGTAGGGTCCAGCTACTCTGGAAACACCATATATTTT. Translation: CASSLVGSSYSGNTIYF.

In this sample, this clonotype turned up a few times. The CDR3 region has the DNA TGTGCCAGTAGTAGCCCGGGGGAGTATAACGAGCAGTACTTC. Translating gives CASSSPGEYNEQYF. The V call is TRBV19, the J call TRBJ2-7, with a possible D match to TRBD2 (6 bases). This CDR3 contains 14 residues. CDR1 LNHDA and CDR2 SQIVND come from the germline V gene (reference sequence). V lost 4 bases, J lost 5 bases, and 15 bases lay in between.

This clonotype showed up just a few times. With a much larger clone just one base away, this may be a read error. The V and J genes are TRBV6-1 and TRBJ1-1; TRBD1 agrees at 7 bases. This CDR3 is built from 15 residues. Germline V lookup: CDR1 MNHNS, CDR2 SASEGT. After removal of 5 bases from V and 6 bases from J, the junction contained 12 bases not matched to a gene. CDR3 loop: CASSSEPQGGAEAFF. CDR3 coding DNA: TGTGCCAGCAGTTCAGAGCCTCAGGGGGGGGCTGAAGCTTTCTTT.

The chain recombines TRBV29-1 with TRBJ1-1; TRBD1 matches at 11 bases. CDR1 and CDR2 from the germline V gene are SQVTM and ANQGSEA. This CDR3 region has 14 residues. V shed 4 bases and J 1 base; nucleotides not matched to a gene: 2. The CDR3 DNA reads as TGCAGCGTTGGGACAGGGGGCCGGAACACTGAAGCTTTCTTT. Protein: CSVGTGGRNTEAFF.

The chain employs TRBV19 and TRBJ2-7; TRBD1 agrees at 9 bases. The CDR3 sequence is 16 residues long. The V gene end was trimmed by 5 bases and the J gene end by 6 bases; junction bases not matched to a gene: 14. Per germline, CDR1 LNHDA and CDR2 SQIVND (reference sequence). Written as DNA, the CDR3 is TGTGCCAGTAGTGACCTCCGGGACAGGGCGTTGGGCGAGCAGTACTTC. Encoded protein: CASSDLRDRALGEQYF.

The chain employs TRBV11-1 and TRBJ1-6; no clear D. The CDR3 extends over 15 amino acids. V lost 4 bases to trimming and J lost 5 bases, with 12 bases between them. The V gene's germline CDR1 is SGHAT and CDR2 FQDESV (reference sequence). This chain's CDR3 is CASSSRRANNSPLHF. The CDR3 DNA is TGTGCCAGCAGCTCTAGGCGCGCGAATAATTCACCCCTCCACTTT.

This clonotype was counted many times. The rearrangement uses TRBV12-3 or TRBV12-4 and TRBJ2-2, with D tentatively TRBD1 (6 bases). There are 13 residues in the CDR3. With 6 bases removed from V and 5 bases from J, the gap between germline ends came to 10 bases. CDR3 coding DNA: TGTGCCAGCAGGACACAGGGTACCGGGGAGCTGTTTTTT. Protein sequence: CASRTQGTGELFF.

This clonotype was seen a handful of times. This may arise from a read error, as a much more abundant clone is one base away. This chain uses TRBV4-2 with TRBJ2-7; TRBD2 agrees at 10 bases. The CDR3 has 16 residues. Unmatched junction bases numbered 15, after V lost 10 bases and J lost 3 bases. The germline V gene encodes CDR1 LGHNA and CDR2 YNFKEQ. This CDR3 is CANSMTLAGDGYEQYF. CDR3 DNA sequence: TGTGCCAACAGTATGACCCTAGCGGGAGACGGCTACGAGCAGTACTTC.